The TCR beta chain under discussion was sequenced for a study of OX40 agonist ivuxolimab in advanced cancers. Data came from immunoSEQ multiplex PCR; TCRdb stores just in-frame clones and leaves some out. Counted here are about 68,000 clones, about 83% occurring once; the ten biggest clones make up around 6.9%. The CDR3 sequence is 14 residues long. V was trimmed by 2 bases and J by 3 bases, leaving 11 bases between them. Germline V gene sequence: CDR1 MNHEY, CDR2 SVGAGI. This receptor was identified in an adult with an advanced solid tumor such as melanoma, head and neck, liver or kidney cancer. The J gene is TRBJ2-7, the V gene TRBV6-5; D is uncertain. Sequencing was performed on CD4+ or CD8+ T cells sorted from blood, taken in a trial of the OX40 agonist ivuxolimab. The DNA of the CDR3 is TGTGCCAGCAGTTACCCCGAACGTGGCTACGAGCAGTACTTC. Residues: CASSYPERGYEQYF.